A selection of T cell receptor beta chains follows, all from one sample in a study of blood T cell repertoires in COVID-19. Assay: immunoSEQ multiplex PCR; the TCRdb copy retains only in-frame clones and omits some. There are approximately 200,000 clones in the sample; 75% to 90% occur only once, and 4.5% to 5.5% lies in the top ten. Input material: PBMCs or T cells enriched from blood (not recorded which). The receptors were gathered from a woman between 25 and 40 years old who had been exposed to COVID-19. Both conserved end residues are part of each CDR3. The D gene is left open where the match is weak. Clone size is stated in some rows and not others, as once, few, many or a class when expanded.

- - TRBJ2-3 TRBV7-2 CASSLVSYDTQYF TGTGCCAGCAGCTTAGTGAGCTACGATACGCAGTATTTT
- - TRBJ1-2 TRBV5-1 CASGTRGDYGYTF TGCGCCAGCGGGACTAGAGGGGACTATGGCTACACCTTC
- - TRBJ2-7 TRBV7-3 CASSLRGGSSYEQYF TGTGCCAGCAGCTTAAGAGGCGGCTCATCCTACGAGCAGTACTTC
- - TRBJ1-4 TRBV19 CASSQLRGEKLFF TGTGCCAGTAGTCAACTCCGGGGTGAAAAACTGTTTTTT
- - TRBJ1-2 TRBV2 CASSEGHTTFNYGYTF TGTGCCAGCAGTGAAGGACACACAACTTTTAACTATGGCTACACCTTC
- - TRBJ1-1 TRBV10-3 CAISGPGPNTEAFF TGTGCCATCAGTGGTCCAGGGCCGAACACTGAAGCTTTCTTT
- - TRBJ1-2 TRBV7-2 CASRYTGWAYGYTF TGTGCCAGCAGATATACAGGGTGGGCCTATGGCTACACCTTC
- - TRBJ2-1 TRBV9 CASSVLDSNEQFF TGTGCCAGCAGCGTTCTAGACAGCAATGAGCAGTTCTTC
- - TRBJ1-2 TRBV5-1 CASSLSESYGYTF TGCGCCAGCAGCTTGTCAGAATCCTATGGCTACACCTTC
- - TRBJ2-1 TRBV2 CAPRASANEQFF TGTGCCCCCCGAGCTAGTGCAAATGAGCAGTTCTTC
- - TRBJ1-4 TRBV9 CASSPGRGFKNEKLFF TGTGCCAGCAGCCCCGGCCGGGGTTTCAAGAATGAAAAACTGTTTTTT
- - TRBJ2-7 TRBV29-1 CSAVTGFRSEQYF TGCAGCGCTGTGACAGGCTTCAGAAGCGAGCAGTACTTC
TRBD2 - TRBJ2-2 TRBV2 CASSFPGLAVPGELFF TGTGCCAGCAGTTTCCCGGGACTAGCGGTCCCCGGGGAGCTGTTTTTT
TRBD1 few TRBJ2-2 TRBV5-1 CASSRGQGNTGELFF TGCGCCAGCAGCCGGGGACAGGGGAACACCGGGGAGCTGTTTTTT
TRBD2 - TRBJ2-2 TRBV28 CASSSPDLAGDTGELFF TGTGCCAGCAGTTCCCCGGACCTAGCGGGGGACACCGGGGAGCTGTTTTTT
- - TRBJ2-1 TRBV7-3 CASSPLGGTYNEQFF TGTGCCAGCAGTCCACTCGGGGGGACATACAATGAGCAGTTCTTC
TRBD1 few TRBJ1-2 TRBV24-1 CATSEPGTGGRNGYTF TGTGCCACCAGTGAACCCGGGACAGGGGGCAGGAATGGCTACACCTTC
- - TRBJ2-6 TRBV5-1 CASSLARGLSGANVLTF TGCGCCAGCAGCTTGGCCAGGGGCCTCTCTGGGGCCAACGTCCTGACTTTC